One and the same sample provided the 26 T cell receptor beta chains below, sequenced in a study of shared clonotypes between healthy human individuals. Sequenced by immunoSEQ multiplex PCR; TCRdb stores in-frame clones only, minus some. The sample lists 2 million to 3 million clones, under 95% seen once, with 0.35% to 0.45% in the top ten. Sequenced material: naive CD4+ T cells from PBMCs. Subset here: CD45RA+ positively selected. Receptors originate from a young man in good health. Some clones in this sample may be carry-over from other donors' samples.

The chain carries TRBV4-2 and TRBJ2-1; 8 nucleotides agree with TRBD2. The J segment lost 4 bases and the V segment lost 7 bases, leaving 3 bases of the junction unmatched. The CDR3 runs to 13 residues. CDR1 is LGHNA and CDR2 is YNFKEQ in the germline V gene. CDR3 region: CASTLAGYNEQFF. CDR3 DNA: TGTGCCAGCACCTTAGCGGGATACAATGAGCAGTTCTTC.

The chain couples TRBV19 to TRBJ2-5; 10 nucleotides align to TRBD2. The CDR3 length is 17 residues. Unmatched junction bases numbered 12, after V lost 3 bases and J lost 5 bases. Germline values: CDR1 LNHDA, CDR2 SQIVND (reference sequence). The CDR3 nucleotides read TGTGCCAGTAGTATGGGGCCTAGCGGGAGTTTAAGGGAGACCCAGTACTTC. This encodes CASSMGPSGSLRETQYF.

The CDR3 DNA sequence: TGTGCCAGCAGTTTAGCGGGAGCGCTTGGCAATGAGCAGTTCTTC. Translation: CASSLAGALGNEQFF. The rearrangement joins TRBV28 to TRBJ2-1; 7 bases are a match to TRBD2. The CDR3 totals 15 residues. CDR1 and CDR2 (germline): MDHEN, SYDVKM. V shed 2 bases, J shed 6 bases, and the junction held 7 bases outside the gene matches.

The rearrangement links TRBV2 to TRBJ1-2; D perhaps matches TRBD1 (6 bases). V was trimmed by 7 bases and J by 3 bases, leaving 24 bases between them. The germline gives CDR1 SNHLY, CDR2 FYNNEI. This CDR3 region has 17 residues. Here the CDR3 reads CASMGKGGSAIYYGYTF. The DNA of the CDR3 is TGTGCCAGCATGGGGAAGGGGGGTAGTGCGATTTACTATGGCTACACCTTC.

The count of this clone is one. This chain links TRBV4-3 with TRBJ2-3; TRBD1 agrees at 11 bases. Trimming cost V 2 bases and J 3 bases; bases outside gene matches: 4. There are 16 residues in the CDR3. Germline V gives CDR1 LGHNA, CDR2 YSLEER. The chain's CDR3 is CASSQMDRGRTDTQYF. DNA for the CDR3: TGCGCCAGCAGCCAAATGGACAGGGGGCGAACAGATACGCAGTATTTT.

This clone was found a few times. The chain is built from TRBV9 and TRBJ1-1; no firm D call. V was cut by 0 bases and J by 4 bases, with 10 bases left in between. The CDR3 is 14 residues long. CDR1 is SGDLS, CDR2 YYNGEE, per germline. CDR3 sequence reads: CASSVVDGGTEAFF. CDR3 coding DNA: TGTGCCAGCAGCGTAGTTGATGGAGGCACTGAAGCTTTCTTT.

The chain recombines TRBV29-1 with TRBJ1-1, with 7 bases fitting TRBD1. Germline CDR1 is SQVTM and CDR2 is ANQGSEA. This CDR3 contains 11 residues. Losses at the gene ends were 7 bases for V and 6 bases for J; bases not matched to a gene: 5. CDR3 in amino acids: CSAGTGAEAFF. For the CDR3, the DNA is TGCAGCGCGGGCACAGGGGCTGAAGCTTTCTTT.

V gene TRBV6-4 combines with J gene TRBJ1-5; D is possibly TRBD1 (6 bases). Germline values: CDR1 MRHNA, CDR2 SNTAGT. This CDR3 has 13 amino acids. With 4 bases removed from V and 5 bases from J, the gap between germline ends came to 9 bases. The CDR3 region has the DNA TGTGCCAGCAGTGGGGGGCCTCATCAGCCCCAGCATTTT. This encodes CASSGGPHQPQHF.

The genes are TRBV7-9 and TRBJ1-1; D unclear. CDR3 length: 14 residues. The germline gives CDR1 SEHNR, CDR2 FQNEAQ (reference sequence). V dropped 5 bases and J dropped 6 bases, with 16 bases sitting between them. In DNA, the CDR3 is TGTGCCAGCAGCCCAAACGCGGGAGTGGCTGAAGCTTTCTTT. Protein product: CASSPNAGVAEAFF.

The genes are TRBV28 and TRBJ1-5; D perhaps matches TRBD1 (5 bases). V lost 10 bases and J 2 bases, leaving 18 bases between the germline ends. The CDR3 runs 15 residues. CDR1 MDHEN and CDR2 SYDVKM come from the germline V gene. CDR3: CATLFGGRGNQPQHF. CDR3 DNA: TGTGCCACCCTATTTGGGGGAAGAGGCAATCAGCCCCAGCATTTT.

The rearrangement links TRBV14 to TRBJ2-2; no clear D. V was cut by 3 bases and J by 4 bases, with 12 bases left in between. The CDR3 totals 15 residues. From germline, CDR1 is SGHDN and CDR2 FVKESK. CDR3 amino acids: CASSQPGLTTGELFF. Written as DNA, the CDR3 is TGTGCCAGCAGCCAGCCGGGTCTCACCACCGGGGAGCTGTTTTTT. Full variable domain (outside the CDR3, taken from reference TRBV14 and TRBJ2-2): EAGVTQFPSHSVIEKGQTVTLRCDPISGHDNLYWYRRVMGKEIKFLLHFVKESKQDESGMPNNRFLAERTGGTYSTLKVQPAELEDSGVYFCASSQPGLTTGELFFGEGSRLTVL.

The CDR3 sequence is CASSPSGTGGYTDTQYF. CDR3 nucleotide sequence: TGTGCCAGCAGTCCCTCTGGGACGGGAGGGTACACAGATACGCAGTATTTT. The chain uses TRBV28 and TRBJ2-3; 8 bases are shared with TRBD2. This CDR3 region has 17 residues. V gave up 5 bases and J gave up 2 bases; unmatched junction bases: 12. Germline V gene sequence: CDR1 MDHEN, CDR2 SYDVKM.

Here the CDR3 DNA reads TGTGCCAGTAGTATCCCCGTCAGATTGGGTAGCACAGATACGCAGTATTTT. Amino acid sequence: CASSIPVRLGSTDTQYF. The chain couples TRBV19 to TRBJ2-3; D uncertain. In germline, CDR1 is LNHDA, CDR2 SQIVND (reference sequence). CDR3 size: 17 residues. Trimming stripped 3 bases from V and 0 bases from J, with 16 bases between.

The chain combines TRBV4-1 with TRBJ1-6; TRBD1 matches 10 bases. CDR1 and CDR2 (germline): MGHRA, YSYEKL. The CDR3 has 21 residues. With V trimmed by 2 bases and J by 0 bases, 13 bases remained unmatched. The CDR3, as DNA: TGCGCCAGCAGCCAAAGGTCCTCTGGGACAGGGGTGAGCTCCTATAATTCACCCCTCCACTTT. This translates into CASSQRSSGTGVSSYNSPLHF.

The gene calls are TRBV9 and TRBJ2-7; 8 bases fit TRBD2. This CDR3 is built from 15 residues. Germline loops: CDR1 SGDLS, CDR2 YYNGEE. Unmatched junction bases numbered 5, after V lost 0 bases and J lost 3 bases. The CDR3 loop is CASSVGAGGNYEQYF. The CDR3 DNA reads as TGTGCCAGCAGCGTAGGGGCGGGAGGAAACTACGAGCAGTACTTC.

The J gene is TRBJ2-2, the V gene TRBV28; the match to TRBD2 covers 10 bases. Germline CDR1 and CDR2: MDHEN and SYDVKM. The CDR3 spans 16 residues. V lost 2 bases and J lost 4; bases outside the gene matches: 4. CDR3 region: CASSLSGTSVTGELFF. The CDR3 DNA reads TGTGCCAGCAGTTTAAGCGGGACTAGCGTCACCGGGGAGCTGTTTTTT. Looking up the rest from reference TRBV28 and TRBJ2-2 gives the full variable domain: DVKVTQSSRYLVKRTGEKVFLECVQDMDHENMFWYRQDPGLGLRLIYFSYDVKMKEKGDIPEGYSVSREKKERFSLILESASTNQTSMYLCASSLSGTSVTGELFFGEGSRLTVL.

The V gene is TRBV10-3, the J gene TRBJ2-7; 8 bases are shared with TRBD1. Germline CDR1 is ENHRY and CDR2 is SYGVKD. J lost 3 bases, V lost 4 bases, and 5 bases had no gene match. The CDR3 spans 14 residues. DNA for the CDR3: TGTGCCATCAGTGGGATTGGACAGGGCTACGAGCAGTACTTC. Translation gives CAISGIGQGYEQYF.

The V call is TRBV10-3, the J call TRBJ2-1, with D possibly being TRBD2 (6 bases). V shed 4 bases and J shed 8 bases, with 15 bases lying between them. This CDR3 region has 14 residues. The germline V gene encodes CDR1 ENHRY and CDR2 SYGVKD. The CDR3 here is CAISVRAGPDEQFF. The CDR3 DNA is TGTGCCATCAGTGTTCGTGCGGGACCCGATGAGCAGTTCTTC.

V gene TRBV7-9 combines with J gene TRBJ2-1; a weak D match, TRBD1 (6 bases). In germline, CDR1 is SEHNR, CDR2 FQNEAQ (reference sequence). CDR3 length equals 15 residues. Trimming took 6 bases from V and 0 from J, leaving 12 bases between them. The CDR3 reads CASRRGSDSYNEQFF. CDR3 bases: TGTGCCAGCAGGAGGGGGAGTGACTCCTACAATGAGCAGTTCTTC.

This rearrangement joins TRBV7-2 to TRBJ1-4; tentative D call: TRBD1 (5 bases). V dropped 3 bases and J dropped 4 bases, with 6 bases sitting between them. The CDR3 loop spans 13 amino acids. CDR1 is SGHTA, CDR2 FQGNSA, per germline. The CDR3 DNA sequence: TGTGCCAGCAGCTTCGGGGGTAATGAAAAACTGTTTTTT. This gives the protein CASSFGGNEKLFF.

This chain joins TRBV5-5 and TRBJ2-1; 9 nucleotides agree with TRBD1. Unmatched junction bases numbered 8, after V lost 4 bases and J lost 0 bases. The length of the CDR3 is 17 residues. The germline gives CDR1 SGHKS, CDR2 YYEKEE (reference sequence). This chain's CDR3 is CASSLPGTGSSYNEQFF. In DNA, the CDR3 is TGTGCCAGCAGCCTGCCCGGGACAGGGAGCTCCTACAATGAGCAGTTCTTC.

The V and J genes are TRBV7-9 and TRBJ1-6; D unresolved. Trimming took off 1 base at V and 8 bases at J, with 12 bases between the two ends. The CDR3 is made up of 15 amino acids. Germline CDR1 reads SEHNR; CDR2 reads FQNEAQ (reference sequence). The CDR3 bases are TGTGCCAGCAGCTTAGTCTCCGGGGTGGATTCACCCCTCCACTTT. This translates into CASSLVSGVDSPLHF.

This sequence joins TRBV28 and TRBJ2-7; TRBD1 or TRBD2 may be the D gene (5 bases each). V was clipped by 7 bases and J by 0 bases, with 13 bases between them. Germline assignment: CDR1 MDHEN and CDR2 SYDVKM. The CDR3 loop spans 14 amino acids. CDR3 nucleotide sequence: TGTGCCAGCATGAGTTGGGGGAGCTCCTACGAGCAGTACTTC. This sequence encodes CASMSWGSSYEQYF.

This chain uses TRBV11-2 with TRBJ2-7; possible D gene TRBD1, 5 bases. Germline V gene data show CDR1 as SGHAT and CDR2 as FQNNGV. The V and J ends lost 5 bases and 4 bases respectively, with 18 bases between them. The CDR3 loop spans 15 amino acids. The DNA for the CDR3 is TGTGCCAGCAGCCCTCAACAGGTTCCGACTTACGAGCAGTACTTC. It encodes CASSPQQVPTYEQYF.

As regards this clone: This sample includes further DNA sequences coding for the same CDR3. V is TRBV9 and J is TRBJ2-7, with 10 bases lining up with TRBD2. There are 15 residues in the CDR3. V lost 0 bases, J lost 4 bases, and 4 bases stayed unmatched. The germline CDR1 and CDR2 sequences are SGDLS and YYNGEE. The CDR3 coding sequence is TGTGCCAGCAGCGTAGAGGCTAGCGGGAGTTACGAGCAGTACTTC. Translation: CASSVEASGSYEQYF.

The chain joins TRBV5-1 to TRBJ2-1; 13 bases map to TRBD2. From germline, CDR1 is SGHRS and CDR2 YFSETQ. The CDR3 runs 16 residues. Trimming removed 0 bases from V and 8 bases from J; junction bases left unmatched: 5. CDR3: CASSLGTSGRGYEQFF. CDR3 nucleotide sequence: TGCGCCAGCAGCTTGGGAACTAGCGGGAGGGGATATGAGCAGTTCTTC.